The 27 T cell receptor beta chains below were found in one sample sequenced in a study of blood T cell repertoires in COVID-19. Profiled with immunoSEQ multiplex PCR; TCRdb holds only in-frame clones, not every one. The table records over 95,000 clones, roughly 89% of them present only once. The specimen sequenced was peripheral blood. These receptors all stem from a human donor with acute or convalescent COVID-19. The donor label of this sample is uncertain.

The genes are TRBV7-8 and TRBJ2-3; D perhaps matches TRBD2 (6 bases). V was shortened by 5 bases and J by 1 base, with 25 bases between the two germline ends. The germline gives CDR1 SGHVS, CDR2 FQNEAQ. The CDR3 spans 19 residues. CDR3 amino acids: CASSPRAVRTTIRTDTQYF. The CDR3 nucleotides read TGTGCCAGCAGCCCAAGAGCGGTGCGGACTACCATTCGCACAGATACGCAGTATTTT.

The chain is built from TRBV5-1 and TRBJ1-4; 8 bases are shared with TRBD1. The CDR3 contains 15 residues. With 4 bases clipped from V and 8 bases from J, the junction kept 10 bases outside the gene matches. The germline CDR1 and CDR2 sequences are SGHRS and YFSETQ. CDR3: CASSPLGTGGEKLFF. DNA of the CDR3: TGCGCCAGCAGCCCTCTCGGGACAGGTGGCGAAAAACTGTTTTTT.

The chain carries TRBV28 and TRBJ2-3; the match to TRBD2 covers 7 bases. CDR1 and CDR2 from the germline V gene are MDHEN and SYDVKM. Unmatched junction bases numbered 17, after V lost 6 bases and J lost 8 bases. The CDR3 has 16 amino acids. The CDR3 DNA is TGTGCCAGCAGCCCTCTTTCGGCGGGAGTAGACCTTACGCAGTATTTT. Translating it yields CASSPLSAGVDLTQYF. Using reference TRBV28 and TRBJ2-3 for the parts outside the CDR3, the full variable domain is DVKVTQSSRYLVKRTGEKVFLECVQDMDHENMFWYRQDPGLGLRLIYFSYDVKMKEKGDIPEGYSVSREKKERFSLILESASTNQTSMYLCASSPLSAGVDLTQYFGPGTRLTVL.

The J gene is TRBJ2-1, the V gene TRBV5-1; tentative D call: TRBD2 (6 bases). CDR1 SGHRS and CDR2 YFSETQ come from the germline V gene. The CDR3 totals 15 residues. Between the trimmed V and J ends, which lost 4 bases and 0 bases, there was a span of 11 bases. The CDR3 nucleotides are TGCGCCAGCAGCACCGGGGACTCCTCCTACAATGAGCAGTTCTTC. It codes for CASSTGDSSYNEQFF. Looking up the rest from reference TRBV5-1 and TRBJ2-1 gives the full variable domain: KAGVTQTPRYLIKTRGQQVTLSCSPISGHRSVSWYQQTPGQGLQFLFEYFSETQRNKGNFPGRFSGRQFSNSRSEMNVSTLELGDSALYLCASSTGDSSYNEQFFGPGTRLTVL.

The chain couples TRBV5-1 to TRBJ2-7; 9 bases match TRBD2. The CDR3 spans 16 residues. V lost 4 bases and J lost 0; bases outside the gene matches: 8. Germline V lookup: CDR1 SGHRS, CDR2 YFSETQ. CDR3 in amino acids: CASSALAGELSYEQYF. For the CDR3, the DNA is TGCGCCAGCAGCGCGTTAGCGGGAGAACTCTCCTACGAGCAGTACTTC.

This chain links TRBV19 with TRBJ1-1; D gene unclear. The CDR3 runs 14 residues. Germline loops: CDR1 LNHDA, CDR2 SQIVND (reference sequence). V was clipped by 3 bases and J by 0 bases, with 8 bases between them. CDR3 nucleotides: TGTGCCAGTAGTATCCCGGGAATGAACACTGAAGCTTTCTTT. This codes for CASSIPGMNTEAFF.

This clone was seen a few times. The V and J genes are TRBV6-4 and TRBJ2-7; the D is unclear. The V gene's germline CDR1 is MRHNA and CDR2 SNTAGT. V shed 2 bases and J shed 11 bases, with 10 bases lying between them. This CDR3 region has 11 residues. The CDR3 sequence is CASSDRNPKYF. DNA of the CDR3: TGTGCCAGCAGTGACCGAAATCCTAAGTACTTC.

The chain employs TRBV5-5 and TRBJ2-7, with D possibly TRBD2 on 6 matching bases. V lost 0 bases and J lost 6, with 7 bases in between. In germline, CDR1 is SGHKS, CDR2 YYEKEE (reference sequence). The CDR3 is 12 residues long. The CDR3 protein is CASSLVGGEQYF. As DNA, the CDR3 is TGTGCCAGCAGCTTGGTGGGGGGCGAGCAGTACTTC.

The genes are TRBV4-2 and TRBJ1-4, with D perhaps TRBD1 (6 bases). V shed 4 bases and J shed 3 bases, with 15 bases lying between them. The CDR3 spans 16 residues. The germline CDR1 and CDR2 sequences are LGHNA and YNFKEQ. CDR3 DNA sequence: TGTGCCAGCAGCCTAGCTGACAGGACACCTAATGAAAAACTGTTTTTT. Translation gives CASSLADRTPNEKLFF.

The chain recombines TRBV4-3 with TRBJ1-2, with 7 bases identical to TRBD1. Germline V CDR1 and CDR2: LGHNA, YSLEER. V lost 4 bases and J lost 0; bases outside the gene matches: 8. CDR3 size: 16 residues. The CDR3 is CASSLYTGTANYGYTF. Here the CDR3 DNA reads TGCGCCAGCAGCCTGTATACCGGGACAGCTAACTATGGCTACACCTTC.

The chain recombines TRBV28 with TRBJ1-2; tentative D call: TRBD1 (6 bases). Germline loops: CDR1 MDHEN, CDR2 SYDVKM. The V and J ends lost 4 bases and 3 bases respectively, with 15 bases between them. CDR3 length: 15 residues. CDR3 amino acids: CASSSRQAGHYGYTF. As DNA, the CDR3 is TGTGCCAGCAGTTCAAGACAGGCTGGCCACTATGGCTACACCTTC.

The chain recombines TRBV28 with TRBJ2-7; TRBD2 aligns across 12 bases. Losses at the gene ends were 2 bases for V and 6 bases for J; bases not matched to a gene: 5. From germline, CDR1 is MDHEN and CDR2 SYDVKM. This CDR3 comprises 15 residues. In DNA form, the CDR3 reads TGTGCCAGCAGTTTACTGACTAGCGGGAGATCCGAGCAGTACTTC. Translation: CASSLLTSGRSEQYF. Supplemented by reference TRBV28 and TRBJ2-7, the full variable domain reads DVKVTQSSRYLVKRTGEKVFLECVQDMDHENMFWYRQDPGLGLRLIYFSYDVKMKEKGDIPEGYSVSREKKERFSLILESASTNQTSMYLCASSLLTSGRSEQYFGPGTRLTVT.

The V call is TRBV28, the J call TRBJ2-3; no clear D. The V end lost 7 bases, the J end lost 2 bases, and 16 bases lay between the germline ends. Per the germline V gene, CDR1 is MDHEN and CDR2 is SYDVKM. The CDR3 is 15 residues long. The CDR3 DNA sequence: TGTGCCAGCATCGGTGCCGGCGGAAACACAGATACGCAGTATTTT. Protein: CASIGAGGNTDTQYF.

Concerning this clone: In the same sample, other DNA sequences code for this CDR3. The rearrangement joins TRBV7-2 to TRBJ1-2; the match to TRBD1 covers 7 bases. The germline CDR1 and CDR2 sequences are SGHTA and FQGNSA. This CDR3 is built from 12 residues. The trim removed 4 bases at V and 5 bases at J, leaving 1 base unmatched. The CDR3 spells CASSSQGYGYTF. The CDR3 coding sequence is TGTGCCAGCAGCTCACAGGGGTATGGCTACACCTTC. Variable domain in full (rest from reference TRBV7-2 and TRBJ1-2): GAGVSQSPSNKVTEKGKDVELRCDPISGHTALYWYRQSLGQGLEFLIYFQGNSAPDKSGLPSDRFSAERTGGSVSTLTIQRTQQEDSAVYLCASSSQGYGYTFGSGTRLTVV.

The chain has TRBV4-3 and TRBJ2-2; 8 nucleotides line up with TRBD2. CDR3 length: 15 residues. Trimming cost V 1 base and J 6 bases; bases outside gene matches: 4. In germline, CDR1 is LGHNA, CDR2 YSLEER. The CDR3 nucleotides read TGCGCCAGCAGCCAAGTTCGGGGGGGCTCCGGGGAGCTGTTTTTT. It encodes CASSQVRGGSGELFF.

The rearrangement joins TRBV28 to TRBJ2-7, with 8 bases that match TRBD2. Germline lookup yields CDR1 MDHEN and CDR2 SYDVKM. The V segment lost 3 bases and the J segment 5 bases; nucleotides outside the gene matches: 9. The CDR3 loop spans 15 amino acids. The CDR3 DNA is TGTGCCAGCAGTTTTGAGCGGGAGTCGTTTAACGAGCAGTACTTC. Translating it yields CASSFERESFNEQYF. The whole variable domain, filled in from reference TRBV28 and TRBJ2-7, reads DVKVTQSSRYLVKRTGEKVFLECVQDMDHENMFWYRQDPGLGLRLIYFSYDVKMKEKGDIPEGYSVSREKKERFSLILESASTNQTSMYLCASSFERESFNEQYFGPGTRLTVT.

Here the CDR3 reads CASSTLGEGRDEQFF. For the CDR3, the DNA is TGTGCCAGTAGTACCCTTGGGGAGGGGAGGGATGAGCAGTTCTTC. This sequence joins TRBV19 and TRBJ2-1, with TRBD2 identical over 7 bases. The V and J ends lost 4 bases and 8 bases, in that order; junction bases with no gene match: 11. Germline V CDR1 and CDR2: LNHDA, SQIVND (reference sequence). CDR3 length equals 15 residues.

This chain links TRBV2 with TRBJ2-4; 7 bases map to TRBD1. Trimming at V came to 2 bases and at J to 8 bases, leaving 12 bases not matched to a gene. CDR3 length equals 16 residues. Germline V CDR1 and CDR2: SNHLY, FYNNEI. In DNA, the CDR3 is TGTGCCAGCAGTGAACGACCAGGGGGTATTTGGGACATTCAGTACTTC. As protein: CASSERPGGIWDIQYF.

This chain connects TRBV19 to TRBJ1-1; no reliable D call. CDR1 LNHDA and CDR2 SQIVND come from the germline V gene (reference sequence). Between the trimmed V and J ends, which lost 7 bases and 10 bases, there was a span of 19 bases. The CDR3 runs 13 residues. CDR3 in DNA: TGTGCCAGTACCGGGGTCGGGGTGTCGGTAGCTTTCTTT. It is translated as CASTGVGVSVAFF.

In nucleotides, the CDR3 is TGTGCCAGCTCTCTACAGGGGGCCCTGAACACCGGGGAGCTGTTTTTT. It is translated as CASSLQGALNTGELFF. This sequence joins TRBV18 and TRBJ2-2; the match to TRBD1 covers 9 bases. V was pared by 6 bases and J by 1 base, with 6 bases of the junction left unmatched. The CDR3 length is 16 residues. Germline values: CDR1 KGHSH, CDR2 LQKENI. The whole variable domain, filled in from reference TRBV18 and TRBJ2-2, reads NAGVMQNPRHLVRRRGQEARLRCSPMKGHSHVYWYRQLPEEGLKFMVYLQKENIIDESGMPKERFSAEFPKEGPSILRIQQVVRGDSAAYFCASSLQGALNTGELFFGEGSRLTVL.

The J gene is TRBJ1-5, the V gene TRBV7-8; tentatively, D is TRBD1 (5 bases). The CDR3 totals 16 residues. With 5 bases removed from V and 1 base from J, the gap between germline ends came to 15 bases. CDR1 is SGHVS, CDR2 FQNEAQ, per germline. The CDR3 region is CASSLSGGESNQPQHF. CDR3 in DNA: TGTGCCAGCAGCCTCTCGGGGGGAGAAAGCAATCAGCCCCAGCATTTT.

This clone has a single count. V is TRBV6-2 or TRBV6-3 and J is TRBJ1-3; D is uncertain. The CDR3 is 14 amino acids. Trimming cost V 6 bases and J 2 bases, with 11 bases left between them. The V gene's germline CDR1 is MNHEY and CDR2 SVGEGT. CDR3 bases: TGTGCCAGCAGCCCAATTTCTCCTGGAAACACCATATATTTT. It specifies CASSPISPGNTIYF.

The rearrangement links TRBV15 to TRBJ2-3; 8 nucleotides match TRBD2. The CDR3 spans 15 residues. V was clipped by 0 bases and J by 1 base; unmatched bases: 0. In germline, CDR1 is LNHNV, CDR2 YYDKDF (reference sequence). CDR3 DNA: TGTGCCACCAGCAGAGAGCGGGGGGGCACAGATACGCAGTATTTT. This gives the protein CATSRERGGTDTQYF.

The chain has TRBV7-2 and TRBJ2-7, with a tentative D call TRBD2 (5 bases). The CDR3 is 14 amino acids. Trimming removed 1 base at V and 1 base at J, with 8 bases between. The germline gives CDR1 SGHTA, CDR2 FQGNSA. Here the CDR3 reads CASSLDGESYEQYF. CDR3 sequence (DNA): TGTGCCAGCAGCTTAGACGGGGAATCCTACGAGCAGTACTTC.

This clone was observed a handful of times. The rearrangement uses TRBV6-5 and TRBJ1-1; maybe TRBD1 (6 bases). CDR3 length: 12 residues. Germline CDR1 reads MNHEY; CDR2 reads SVGAGI. V lost 8 bases and J lost 4, with 11 bases in between. The CDR3 reads CASRTGPTEAFF. The CDR3 DNA reads TGTGCCAGCCGCACAGGGCCCACTGAAGCTTTCTTT.

V gene TRBV5-1 combines with J gene TRBJ2-3; 7 bases line up with TRBD1. The germline V gene encodes CDR1 SGHRS and CDR2 YFSETQ. The CDR3 totals 15 residues. V trimming: 0 bases; J trimming: 2 bases; junction bases outside the gene matches: 3. Here the CDR3 reads CASSLVQGFTDTQYF. The CDR3 coding sequence is TGCGCCAGCAGCTTGGTACAGGGGTTCACAGATACGCAGTATTTT.

This chain connects TRBV15 to TRBJ2-5, with 12 nucleotides matching TRBD2. Germline V lookup: CDR1 LNHNV, CDR2 YYDKDF (reference sequence). J lost 3 bases, V lost 0 bases, and 2 bases had no gene match. The CDR3 contains 16 residues. CDR3 nucleotide sequence: TGTGCCACCAGCAGAGATCGACTAGCGGGGGAAGAGACCCAGTACTTC. Translating it yields CATSRDRLAGEETQYF.